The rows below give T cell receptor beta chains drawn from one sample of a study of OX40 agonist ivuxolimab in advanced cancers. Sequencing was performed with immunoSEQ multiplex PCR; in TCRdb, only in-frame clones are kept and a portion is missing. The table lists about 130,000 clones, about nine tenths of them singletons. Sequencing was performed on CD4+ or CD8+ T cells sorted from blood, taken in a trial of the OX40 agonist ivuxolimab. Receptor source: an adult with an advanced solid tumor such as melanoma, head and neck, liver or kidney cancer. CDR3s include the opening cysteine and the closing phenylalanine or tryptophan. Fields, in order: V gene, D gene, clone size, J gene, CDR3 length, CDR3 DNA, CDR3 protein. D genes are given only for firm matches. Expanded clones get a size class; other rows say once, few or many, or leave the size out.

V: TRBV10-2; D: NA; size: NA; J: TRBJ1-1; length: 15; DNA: TGCGCCAGCAGTGATGGCAGGGCTATGAACACTGAAGCTTTCTTT; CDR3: CASSDGRAMNTEAFF
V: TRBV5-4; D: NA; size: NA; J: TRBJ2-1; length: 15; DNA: TGTGCCAGCAGCTTGTGGAGGGCCCTCTACAATGAGCAGTTCTTC; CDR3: CASSLWRALYNEQFF
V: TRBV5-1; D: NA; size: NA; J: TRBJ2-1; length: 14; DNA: TGCGCCAGCAGCTGGGCAAGGAGGGACAATGAGCAGTTCTTC; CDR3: CASSWARRDNEQFF
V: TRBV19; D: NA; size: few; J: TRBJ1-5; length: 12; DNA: TGTGCCAGTAGTCAGAGCAATCAGCCCCAGCATTTT; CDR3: CASSQSNQPQHF
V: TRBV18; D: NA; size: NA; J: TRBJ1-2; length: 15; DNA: TGTGCCAGCTCACCCGGGACATCCGCTAACTATGGCTACACCTTC; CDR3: CASSPGTSANYGYTF
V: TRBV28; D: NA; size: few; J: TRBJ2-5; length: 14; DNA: TGTGCCAGCAGTTTATGGGTAGGAGAAGAGACCCAGTACTTC; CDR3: CASSLWVGEETQYF
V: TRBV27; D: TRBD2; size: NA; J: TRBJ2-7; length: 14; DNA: TGTGCCAGCAGTACTCTAGCGGGAGAGACGAGGGAGTACTTC; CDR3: CASSTLAGETREYF
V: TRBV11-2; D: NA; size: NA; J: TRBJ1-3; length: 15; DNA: TGTGCCAGCAGCTTAAGCGCGAGCTCTGGAAACACCATATATTTT; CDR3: CASSLSASSGNTIYF
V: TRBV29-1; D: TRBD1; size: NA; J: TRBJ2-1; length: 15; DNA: TGCAGCGTTGAAGATTCGGGACAGGGGCTGGGTGAGCAGTTCTTC; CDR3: CSVEDSGQGLGEQFF
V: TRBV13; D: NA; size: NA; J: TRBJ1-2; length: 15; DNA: TGTGCCAGCAGCGAATCTAGGACACTGAACTATGGCTACACCTTC; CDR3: CASSESRTLNYGYTF
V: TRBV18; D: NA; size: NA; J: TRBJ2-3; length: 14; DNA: TGTGCCAGCTCACCACGGGCGGGACCAGATACGCAGTATTTT; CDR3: CASSPRAGPDTQYF
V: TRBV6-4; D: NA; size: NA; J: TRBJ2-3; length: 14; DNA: TGTGCCAGCAGGACGGGATCTAGCACAGATACGCAGTATTTT; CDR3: CASRTGSSTDTQYF
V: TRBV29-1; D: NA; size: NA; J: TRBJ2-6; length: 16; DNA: TGCAGCGTTGAAGTTATCCAGGGGACCGGGGCCAACGTCCTGACTTTC; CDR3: CSVEVIQGTGANVLTF
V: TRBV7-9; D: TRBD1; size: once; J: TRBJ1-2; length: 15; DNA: TGTGCCAGCAGCCCGGGACAGGGGGCGCTTAGCGGCTACACCTTC; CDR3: CASSPGQGALSGYTF
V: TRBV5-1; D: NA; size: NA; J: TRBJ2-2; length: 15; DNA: TGCGCCAGCAGCGTGAGCACATCGGGGGCCGGGGAGCTGTTTTTT; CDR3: CASSVSTSGAGELFF
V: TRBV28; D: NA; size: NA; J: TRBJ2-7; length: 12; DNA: TGTGCCAGCAGTCGCAGTACCCCGGAGCAGTACTTC; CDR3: CASSRSTPEQYF
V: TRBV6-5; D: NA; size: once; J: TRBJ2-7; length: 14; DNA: TGTGCCAGCAGTTCGGACCTATTCTCCTACGAGCAGTACTTC; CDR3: CASSSDLFSYEQYF